This T cell receptor (beta chain) was retrieved from a study of T cell responses to AZD1222 COVID-19 vaccine. Clones were read by immunoSEQ multiplex PCR, and TCRdb kept only the in-frame ones, dropping some. Of 12,000 to 15,000 clones listed, roughly four fifths are singletons. V gave up 1 base and J gave up 1 base, with 9 bases separating them. The CDR3 sequence is 15 residues long. In germline, CDR1 is SGHRS, CDR2 YFSETQ. As for this clone: The antigen remains undetermined.

Study observations and caveats: Donors were chiefly white British, with a greater number of females, and clonal diversity was perhaps underestimated.

Some second doses came at about 4 weeks and others at about 12 weeks; these were pooled. Sequenced material: peripheral blood, taken 28 days after the second AZD1222 dose. The receptor's source is an adult who received the AZD1222 COVID-19 vaccine. This rearrangement joins TRBV5-1 to TRBJ1-3, with unresolved D. The CDR3, as DNA: TGCGCCAGCAGCTTGTCCGGGGTGTCTGGAAACACCATATATTTT. The encoded protein is CASSLSGVSGNTIYF.